A single sample gave rise to the 12 T cell receptor beta chains below, sequenced in a study of cytomegalovirus exposure and HLA in healthy donors (dated by TCRdb to the late 2010s). The method was the immunoSEQ multiplex PCR assay. For the multiplex PCR, a mixture combining 60 forward primers for TCR Vbeta segments and 13 reverse primers for TCR Jbeta segments was used. TCRdb re-hosts the immuneACCESS table, in-frame sequences only. Its copies lack some clones; in the studies checked, an unresolved V gene accounts for under half of them, and the cause for the rest is not known. The sample has approximately 70,000 clones on record, approximately 71% of them singletons. Jointly, the top ten make up approximately 7.6% of the sample. Sequenced: PBMCs. The receptors stem from a man in his 60s in good health and CMV-seropositive.

As DNA, the CDR3 is TGTGCCAGCAGCTTGGTGGGGACAGGGAACACTGAAGCTTTCTTT. Amino acids: CASSLVGTGNTEAFF. V usage is TRBV5-6 and J usage is TRBJ1-1; 8 positions agree with TRBD1. This CDR3 is built from 15 residues. Germline V lookup: CDR1 SGHDT, CDR2 YYEEEE. With 0 bases clipped from V and 1 base from J, the junction kept 2 bases outside the gene matches.

A single count supports this clone. The genes are TRBV7-2 and TRBJ2-5; TRBD2 is a possible D gene (6 bases). CDR3 length: 14 amino acids. CDR1 SGHTA and CDR2 FQGNSA come from the germline V gene. Between the trimmed V and J ends, which lost 5 bases and 1 base, there was a span of 11 bases. The CDR3 region has the DNA TGTGCCAGCAGCAAGCCCGGGGGCCAAGAGACCCAGTACTTC. Protein: CASSKPGGQETQYF. Full variable domain (remainder filled in from reference TRBV7-2 and TRBJ2-5): GAGVSQSPSNKVTEKGKDVELRCDPISGHTALYWYRQSLGQGLEFLIYFQGNSAPDKSGLPSDRFSAERTGGSVSTLTIQRTQQEDSAVYLCASSKPGGQETQYFGPGTRLLVL.

The chain carries TRBV11-3 and TRBJ1-2; 8 bases align to TRBD1. This CDR3 spans 16 amino acids. Germline CDR1 and CDR2: SGHNT and YENEEA. V was pared by 4 bases and J by 7 bases, with 14 bases of the junction left unmatched. CDR3 region: CASSSGRAGGRGGYTF. The CDR3 nucleotides read TGTGCCAGCAGCTCGGGTAGGGCAGGGGGCAGAGGTGGCTACACCTTC.

The chain employs TRBV10-3 and TRBJ2-5; D may be TRBD1 (5 bases). V lost 1 base and J lost 5, with 11 bases in between. The CDR3 totals 14 residues. Germline lookup yields CDR1 ENHRY and CDR2 SYGVKD. CDR3 DNA: TGTGCCATCAGTGAGTTGACAGTTGGCGAGACCCAGTACTTC. Translated, it gives CAISELTVGETQYF.

This clone has just a few counts. J is TRBJ2-5 and V is TRBV5-1; unclear D gene. CDR3 length: 13 residues. The V and J ends lost 2 bases and 2 bases respectively, with 7 bases between them. Germline V lookup: CDR1 SGHRS, CDR2 YFSETQ. CDR3 residues: CASSLMAQETQYF. Here the CDR3 DNA reads TGCGCCAGCAGCTTAATGGCTCAAGAGACCCAGTACTTC. Combining the CDR3 with reference TRBV5-1 and TRBJ2-5 gives the whole variable domain KAGVTQTPRYLIKTRGQQVTLSCSPISGHRSVSWYQQTPGQGLQFLFEYFSETQRNKGNFPGRFSGRQFSNSRSEMNVSTLELGDSALYLCASSLMAQETQYFGPGTRLLVL.

DNA of the CDR3: TGTGCCAGCTCACCTAACAGGGGGGACTATGGCTACACCTTC. Translating gives CASSPNRGDYGYTF. This sequence joins TRBV18 and TRBJ1-2, with 8 bases that match TRBD1. V was clipped by 3 bases and J by 3 bases; unmatched bases: 3. The CDR3 spans 14 residues. Germline V gene sequence: CDR1 KGHSH, CDR2 LQKENI.

This clone was found a few times. The V call is TRBV27, the J call TRBJ1-5; D is perhaps TRBD1 (5 bases). CDR1 and CDR2 from the germline V gene are MNHEY and SMNVEV (reference sequence). The germline V and J ends were trimmed by 4 bases and 6 bases, with 13 bases remaining between them. The CDR3 contains 14 residues. CDR3 DNA: TGTGCCAGCAGTTGGTCCGGGGGAAGTCAGCCCCAGCATTTT. The encoded protein is CASSWSGGSQPQHF.

The chain uses TRBV11-2 and TRBJ2-5; 9 positions match TRBD1. The J segment lost 5 bases and the V segment lost 5 bases, leaving 9 bases of the junction unmatched. CDR1 and CDR2 from the germline V gene are SGHAT and FQNNGV. This CDR3 comprises 15 residues. The CDR3 nucleotides are TGTGCCAGCAGCCCCTGGACAGGGGTTGGCGAGACCCAGTACTTC. This encodes CASSPWTGVGETQYF. The whole variable domain, remainder taken from reference TRBV11-2 and TRBJ2-5, is EAGVAQSPRYKIIEKRQSVAFWCNPISGHATLYWYQQILGQGPKLLIQFQNNGVVDDSQLPKDRFSAERLKGVDSTLKIQPAKLEDSAVYLCASSPWTGVGETQYFGPGTRLLVL.

The chain links TRBV5-6 to TRBJ1-3; 7 bases line up with TRBD1. Looked up from germline, CDR1 is SGHDT and CDR2 is YYEEEE. This CDR3 has 16 amino acids. V lost 3 bases to trimming and J lost 4 bases; unmatched junction nucleotides: 10. This chain's CDR3 is CASSWGDRVSGNTIYF. The CDR3 bases are TGTGCCAGCAGCTGGGGAGACAGGGTATCCGGAAACACCATATATTTT.

The CDR3 nucleotides read TGTGCCAGCAGCGGGGGGGCGCTGGGGAATGAGCAGTTCTTC. Residues: CASSGGALGNEQFF. The V gene is TRBV5-8, the J gene TRBJ2-1; possibly TRBD2 for D (7 bases). CDR3 length equals 14 residues. Germline CDR1 and CDR2: SGHTS and YDEGEE. Trimming cost V 4 bases and J 7 bases, with 15 bases left between them. The variable domain in full, with the rest retrieved from reference TRBV5-8 and TRBJ2-1, is EAGVTQSPTHLIKTRGQQATLRCSPISGHTSVYWYQQALGLGLQFLLWYDEGEERNRGNFPPRFSGRQFPNYSSELNVNALELEDSALYLCASSGGALGNEQFFGPGTRLTVL.

The rearrangement uses TRBV2 and TRBJ2-2; 7 nucleotides match TRBD2. This CDR3 has 16 amino acids. Trimming cost V 3 bases and J 4 bases; bases outside gene matches: 8. Per germline, CDR1 SNHLY and CDR2 FYNNEI. CDR3 region: CASSDPAGARTGELFF. CDR3 DNA sequence: TGTGCCAGCAGTGACCCCGCGGGAGCCCGCACCGGGGAGCTGTTTTTT.

The chain carries TRBV5-8 and TRBJ2-1; D call uncertain. The CDR3 has 13 residues. In germline, CDR1 is SGHTS, CDR2 YDEGEE. Trimming left V 4 bases short and J 7 bases short, with 12 bases between. In DNA, the CDR3 is TGTGCCAGCAGCGTGTACAGTCGAAATGAGCAGTTCTTC. Its protein product is CASSVYSRNEQFF. The whole variable domain, remainder taken from reference TRBV5-8 and TRBJ2-1, is EAGVTQSPTHLIKTRGQQATLRCSPISGHTSVYWYQQALGLGLQFLLWYDEGEERNRGNFPPRFSGRQFPNYSSELNVNALELEDSALYLCASSVYSRNEQFFGPGTRLTVL.